The source of this T cell receptor beta chain is a study of OX40 agonist ivuxolimab in advanced cancers. At the level of the study: Around 40% of patients had received prior checkpoint inhibitor therapy.

By sample fraction, this clone is medium-sized (0.01 to 0.1%). Trimming removed 3 bases from V and 1 base from J, with 16 bases in between. Germline V gene sequence: CDR1 MNHNS, CDR2 SASEGT. This CDR3 is built from 16 residues. The repertoire was sequenced with immunoSEQ multiplex PCR; TCRdb's copy has only in-frame clones and lacks some. The sample lists just under 65,000 clones; under 95% were seen once. Sample: CD4+ or CD8+ T cells sorted from blood, taken in a trial of the OX40 agonist ivuxolimab. The receptor was derived from an adult with an advanced solid tumor such as melanoma, head and neck, liver or kidney cancer. The rearrangement links TRBV6-1 to TRBJ2-7; a possible D gene is TRBD1 (6 bases). CDR3 nucleotides: TGTGCCAGCAGTGACCTAGACAGGCCGGTGTCCTACGAGCAGTACTTC. Its protein product is CASSDLDRPVSYEQYF.